Reported below is one T cell receptor (beta chain). TCRdb itself ran the 5' RACE reads through MiXCR, one entry per CDR3 protein. This sample has 150,000 to 200,000 distinct CDR3 sequences, with roughly 30% found just once. The germline V gene has CDR1 SGHAT and CDR2 FQNNGV. The CDR3 length is 17 residues. The V and J ends lost 1 base and 7 bases, in that order; junction bases with no gene match: 10. This record belongs to a study of CD8 T cells in ankylosing spondylitis. The V and J genes are TRBV11-2 and TRBJ2-1; 10 bases align to TRBD2. This receptor was obtained from a male donor with ankylosing spondylitis. Sequenced sample: synovial fluid, either unsorted or a sorted T cell fraction (not recorded which). The CDR3 here is CASSLVASGRRENEQFF. DNA for the CDR3: TGTGCCAGCAGCTTAGTTGCTAGCGGGAGAAGAGAGAATGAGCAGTTCTTC.